These 10 T cell receptor beta chains share one sample of origin, sequenced in a study of T cell repertoires in cytomegalovirus infection. No cognate antigen is known for these TCRs. TCRdb ran MiXCR on the reads and lists one entry per CDR3 protein. The repertoire includes hundreds of thousands of distinct CDR3 sequences, approximately 33% of them detected once, and about an eighth sits in the top ten. Source: cultured CD8+ T cells from PBMCs, taken from culture after CMV antigen stimulation. The receptors shown here come from a human donor in good health (CMV status not recorded). Some clones in this sample may be carry-over from other donors' samples.

This chain connects TRBV6-1 to TRBJ1-5; D call uncertain. The V gene lost 1 base and the J gene lost 0 bases, with 7 bases spanning the gap. The germline gives CDR1 MNHNS, CDR2 SASEGT. There are 15 residues in the CDR3. This chain's CDR3 is CASSEETDSNQPQHF. The CDR3 nucleotides are TGTGCCAGCAGTGAAGAGACGGATAGCAATCAGCCCCAGCATTTT.

The chain is built from TRBV6-2 or TRBV6-3 and TRBJ2-3; TRBD1 aligns across 9 bases. Per germline, CDR1 MNHEY and CDR2 SVGEGT. CDR3 length equals 17 residues. V lost 2 bases to trimming and J lost 2 bases; unmatched junction nucleotides: 8. DNA for the CDR3: TGTGCCAGCAGTTACGCCACAGGGGGCTTGGACACAGATACGCAGTATTTT. This gives the protein CASSYATGGLDTDTQYF.

V usage is TRBV29-1 and J usage is TRBJ2-1, with D perhaps matching TRBD1 (5 bases). Germline lookup yields CDR1 SQVTM and CDR2 ANQGSEA. The CDR3 is 14 amino acids. The ends were cut back, 2 bases at V and 11 bases at J, with 19 bases in the middle. Here the CDR3 DNA reads TGCAGCGTTGAACCCCCCACAGGTACAATTCAGCAGTTCTTC. It encodes CSVEPPTGTIQQFF.

This clonotype was seen ten or more times. The J gene is TRBJ2-1, the V gene TRBV6-1; possible D gene TRBD1, 5 bases. Per germline, CDR1 MNHNS and CDR2 SASEGT. Trimming left V 8 bases short and J 5 bases short, with 22 bases between. CDR3 length: 16 residues. CDR3 in DNA: TGTGCCAGCTACGGCGAAAGGACACATCCACACAATGAGCAGTTCTTC. Amino acid sequence: CASYGERTHPHNEQFF.

This clonotype was counted at least ten times. This sequence joins TRBV7-2 and TRBJ1-1, with D perhaps matching TRBD1 (6 bases). Germline CDR1 reads SGHTA; CDR2 reads FQGNSA. V lost 2 bases and J lost 1, with 8 bases in between. This CDR3 has 14 amino acids. CDR3 sequence reads: CASSLTGWNTEAFF. CDR3 in DNA: TGTGCCAGCAGCTTAACAGGGTGGAACACTGAAGCTTTCTTT.

This chain connects TRBV27 to TRBJ2-5, with D possibly TRBD2 on 5 matching bases. The CDR3 consists of 14 residues. Germline V gene sequence: CDR1 MNHEY, CDR2 SMNVEV (reference sequence). V lost 10 bases and J 1 base, leaving 16 bases between the germline ends. The CDR3 DNA reads TGTGCCACCACCGGGAAGCGGCCCCAAGAGACCCAGTACTTC. The encoded protein is CATTGKRPQETQYF.

This CDR3 is CASSLGGKGNTEAFF. In DNA form, the CDR3 reads TGTGCCAGCAGTTTAGGGGGCAAAGGAAACACTGAAGCTTTCTTT. The V gene is TRBV27, the J gene TRBJ1-1; tentatively, D is TRBD1 (6 bases). CDR3 length: 15 amino acids. V lost 2 bases to trimming and J lost 2 bases, with 12 bases between them. Germline values: CDR1 MNHEY, CDR2 SMNVEV (reference sequence).

This clonotype occurred many times. V usage is TRBV12-3 or TRBV12-4 and J usage is TRBJ2-5, with a possible D match to TRBD2 (7 bases). CDR3 size: 18 residues. The V end was cut by 3 bases, the J end by 1 base, with 21 bases between. CDR3 amino acids: CASSLGEERGHTQETQYF. In DNA form, the CDR3 reads TGTGCCAGCAGTTTGGGGGAGGAGCGGGGACACACCCAAGAGACCCAGTACTTC.

This clonotype appeared many times. The chain is built from TRBV7-2 and TRBJ1-1, with D possibly matching TRBD1 (6 bases). Trimming took off 5 bases at V and 7 bases at J, with 14 bases between the two ends. The CDR3 has 13 residues. Looked up from germline, CDR1 is SGHTA and CDR2 is FQGNSA. The CDR3 nucleotides are TGTGCCAGCAGCCCCTACTGGACAGTTGAAGCTTTCTTT. Its translation is CASSPYWTVEAFF.

This chain links TRBV2 with TRBJ1-4, with unresolved D. With 0 bases removed from V and 2 bases from J, the gap between germline ends came to 10 bases. The CDR3 totals 16 residues. Germline CDR1 SNHLY, CDR2 FYNNEI. The CDR3 sequence is CASSEAEVLTNEKLFF. The CDR3 nucleotides read TGTGCCAGCAGTGAAGCCGAGGTTTTGACTAATGAAAAACTGTTTTTT.